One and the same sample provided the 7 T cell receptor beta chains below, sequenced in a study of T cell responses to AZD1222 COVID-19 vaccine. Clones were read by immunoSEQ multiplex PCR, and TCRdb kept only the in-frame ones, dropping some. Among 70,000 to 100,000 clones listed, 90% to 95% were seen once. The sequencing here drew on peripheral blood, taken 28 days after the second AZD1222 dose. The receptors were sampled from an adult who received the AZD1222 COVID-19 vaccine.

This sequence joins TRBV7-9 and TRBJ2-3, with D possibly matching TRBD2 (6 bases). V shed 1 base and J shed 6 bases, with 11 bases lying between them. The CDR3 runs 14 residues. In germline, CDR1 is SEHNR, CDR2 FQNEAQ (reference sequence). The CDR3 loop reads CASSLGDLRDTQYF. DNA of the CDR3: TGTGCCAGCAGCTTAGGGGACTTGAGGGATACGCAGTATTTT. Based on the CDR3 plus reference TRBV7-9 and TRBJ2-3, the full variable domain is DTGVSQNPRHKITKRGQNVTFRCDPISEHNRLYWYRQTLGQGPEFLTYFQNEAQLEKSRLLSDRFSAERPKGSFSTLEIQRTEQGDSAMYLCASSLGDLRDTQYFGPGTRLTVL.

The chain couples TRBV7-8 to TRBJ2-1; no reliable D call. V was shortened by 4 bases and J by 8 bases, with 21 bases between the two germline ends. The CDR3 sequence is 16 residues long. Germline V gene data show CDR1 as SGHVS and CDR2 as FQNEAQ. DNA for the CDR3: TGTGCCAGCAGCTCATCTTCTACCCGAACCTTGGATGAGCAGTTCTTC. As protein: CASSSSSTRTLDEQFF. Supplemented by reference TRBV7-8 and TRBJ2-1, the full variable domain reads GAGVSQSPRYKVAKRGQDVALRCDPISGHVSLFWYQQALGQGPEFLTYFQNEAQLDKSGLPSDRFFAERPEGSVSTLKIQRTQQEDSAVYLCASSSSSTRTLDEQFFGPGTRLTVL.

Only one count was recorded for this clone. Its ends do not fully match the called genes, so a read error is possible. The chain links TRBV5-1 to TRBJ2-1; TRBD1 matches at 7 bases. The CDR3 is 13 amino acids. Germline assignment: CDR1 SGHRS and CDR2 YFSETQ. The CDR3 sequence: CASSLDRYNEQFF. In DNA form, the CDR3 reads TGCGCCAGCAGTTTGGACAGGTACAATGAGCAGTTCTTC.

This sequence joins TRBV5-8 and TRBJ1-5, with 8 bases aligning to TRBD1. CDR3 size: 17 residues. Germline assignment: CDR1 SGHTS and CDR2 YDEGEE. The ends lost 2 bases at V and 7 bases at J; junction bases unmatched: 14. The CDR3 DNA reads TGTGCCAGCAGCTTACACCTTTCGAGACAGGGGAGGCAGCCCCAGCATTTT. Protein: CASSLHLSRQGRQPQHF.

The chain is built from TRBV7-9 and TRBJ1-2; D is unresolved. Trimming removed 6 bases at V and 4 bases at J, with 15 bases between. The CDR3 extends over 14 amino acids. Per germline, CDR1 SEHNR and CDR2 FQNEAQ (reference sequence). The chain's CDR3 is CASRIGGLSYGYTF. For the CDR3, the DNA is TGTGCCAGCAGGATAGGAGGACTAAGCTATGGCTACACCTTC.

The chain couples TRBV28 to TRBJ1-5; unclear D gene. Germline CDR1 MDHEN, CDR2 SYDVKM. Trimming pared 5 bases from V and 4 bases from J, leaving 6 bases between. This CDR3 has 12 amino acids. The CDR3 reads CASSPLNQPQHF. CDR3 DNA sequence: TGTGCCAGCAGTCCTCTGAATCAGCCCCAGCATTTT.

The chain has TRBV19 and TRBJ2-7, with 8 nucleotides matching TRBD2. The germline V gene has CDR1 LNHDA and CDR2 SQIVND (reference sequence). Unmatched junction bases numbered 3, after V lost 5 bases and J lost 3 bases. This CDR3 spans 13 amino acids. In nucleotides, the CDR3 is TGTGCCAGTAGTCGCGGGGGGCACTACGAGCAGTACTTC. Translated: CASSRGGHYEQYF.